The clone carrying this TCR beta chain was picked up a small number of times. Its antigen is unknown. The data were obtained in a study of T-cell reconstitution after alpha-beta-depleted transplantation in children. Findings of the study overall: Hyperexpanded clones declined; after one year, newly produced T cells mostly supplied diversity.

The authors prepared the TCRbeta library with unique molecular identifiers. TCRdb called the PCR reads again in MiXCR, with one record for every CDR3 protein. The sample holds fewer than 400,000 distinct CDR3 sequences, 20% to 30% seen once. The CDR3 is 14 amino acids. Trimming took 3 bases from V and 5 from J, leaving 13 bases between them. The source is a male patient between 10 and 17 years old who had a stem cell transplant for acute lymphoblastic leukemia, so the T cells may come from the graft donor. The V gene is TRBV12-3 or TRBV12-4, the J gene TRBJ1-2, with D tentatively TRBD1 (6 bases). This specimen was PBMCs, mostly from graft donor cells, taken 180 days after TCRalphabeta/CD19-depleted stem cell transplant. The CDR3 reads CASSLRGAGYGYTF. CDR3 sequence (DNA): TGTGCCAGCAGTTTGAGGGGGGCTGGGTATGGCTACACCTTC.